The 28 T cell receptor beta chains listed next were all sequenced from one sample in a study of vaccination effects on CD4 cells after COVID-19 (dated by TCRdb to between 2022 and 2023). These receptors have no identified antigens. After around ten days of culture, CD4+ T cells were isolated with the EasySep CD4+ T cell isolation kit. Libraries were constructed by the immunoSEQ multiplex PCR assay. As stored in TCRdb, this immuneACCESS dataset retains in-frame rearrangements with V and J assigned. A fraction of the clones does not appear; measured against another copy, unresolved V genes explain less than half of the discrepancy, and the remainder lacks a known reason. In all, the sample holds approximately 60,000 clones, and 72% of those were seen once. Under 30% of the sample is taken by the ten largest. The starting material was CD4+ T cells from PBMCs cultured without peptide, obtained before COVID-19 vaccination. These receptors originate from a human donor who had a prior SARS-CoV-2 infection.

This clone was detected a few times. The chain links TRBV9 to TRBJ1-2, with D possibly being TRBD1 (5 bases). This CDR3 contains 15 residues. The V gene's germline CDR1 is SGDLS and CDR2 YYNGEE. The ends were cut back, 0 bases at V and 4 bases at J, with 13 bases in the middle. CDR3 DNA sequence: TGTGCCAGCAGCGTAGACCTAGGGGTAGGCTATGGCTACACCTTC. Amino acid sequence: CASSVDLGVGYGYTF.

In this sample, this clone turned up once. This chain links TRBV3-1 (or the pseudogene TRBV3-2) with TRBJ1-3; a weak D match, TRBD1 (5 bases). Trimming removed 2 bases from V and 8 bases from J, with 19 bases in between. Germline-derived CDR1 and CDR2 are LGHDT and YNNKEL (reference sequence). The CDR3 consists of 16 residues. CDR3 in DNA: TGTGCCAGCAGCCAAACCAGAGGGACCGGGTTGGACACCATATATTTT. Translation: CASSQTRGTGLDTIYF.

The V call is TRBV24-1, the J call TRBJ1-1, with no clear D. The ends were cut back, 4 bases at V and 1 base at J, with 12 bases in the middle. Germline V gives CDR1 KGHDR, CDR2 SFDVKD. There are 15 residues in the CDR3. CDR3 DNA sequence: TGTGCCACCAGTGACGAAGGTGCGGCGAACACTGAAGCTTTCTTT. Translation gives CATSDEGAANTEAFF.

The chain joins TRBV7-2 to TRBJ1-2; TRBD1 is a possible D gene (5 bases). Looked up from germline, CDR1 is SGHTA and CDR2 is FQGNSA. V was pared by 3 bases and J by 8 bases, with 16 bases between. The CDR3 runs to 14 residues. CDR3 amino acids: CASSFSRAAGGYTF. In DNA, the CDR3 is TGTGCCAGCAGCTTCAGCAGGGCCGCCGGGGGCTACACCTTC.

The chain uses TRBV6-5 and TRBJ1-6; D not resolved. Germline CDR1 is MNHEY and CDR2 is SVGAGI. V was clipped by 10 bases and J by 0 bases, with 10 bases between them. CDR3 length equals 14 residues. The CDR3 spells CATPGFSYNSPLHF. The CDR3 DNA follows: TGTGCCACCCCGGGGTTCTCCTATAATTCACCCCTCCACTTT.

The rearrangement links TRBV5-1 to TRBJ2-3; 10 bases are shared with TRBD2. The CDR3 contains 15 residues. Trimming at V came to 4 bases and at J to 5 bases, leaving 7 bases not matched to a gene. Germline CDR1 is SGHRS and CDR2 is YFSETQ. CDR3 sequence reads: CASSRGLAALDTQYF. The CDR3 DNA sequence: TGCGCCAGCAGCCGAGGACTAGCGGCACTAGATACGCAGTATTTT.

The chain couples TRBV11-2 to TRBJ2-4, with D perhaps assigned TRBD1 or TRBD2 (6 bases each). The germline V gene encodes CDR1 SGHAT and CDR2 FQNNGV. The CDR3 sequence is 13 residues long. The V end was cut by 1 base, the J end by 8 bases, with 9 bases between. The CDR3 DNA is TGTGCCAGCAGCTTAGTAGGGGGGTACATTCAGTACTTC. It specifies CASSLVGGYIQYF.

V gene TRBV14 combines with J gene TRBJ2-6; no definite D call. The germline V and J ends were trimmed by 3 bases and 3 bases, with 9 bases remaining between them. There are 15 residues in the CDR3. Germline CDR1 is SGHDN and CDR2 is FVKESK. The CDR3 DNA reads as TGTGCCAGCAGCCAGCGCGGCAGTGGGGCCAACGTCCTGACTTTC. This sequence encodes CASSQRGSGANVLTF.

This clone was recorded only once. The CDR3 DNA sequence: TGTGCCAGCAGAGATTTGGGACTAGCGGGAGATACGCAGTATTTT. Translation: CASRDLGLAGDTQYF. V is TRBV2 and J is TRBJ2-3, with 12 bases that match TRBD2. This CDR3 is built from 15 residues. The V gene's germline CDR1 is SNHLY and CDR2 FYNNEI. V trimming: 6 bases; J trimming: 5 bases; junction bases outside the gene matches: 6.

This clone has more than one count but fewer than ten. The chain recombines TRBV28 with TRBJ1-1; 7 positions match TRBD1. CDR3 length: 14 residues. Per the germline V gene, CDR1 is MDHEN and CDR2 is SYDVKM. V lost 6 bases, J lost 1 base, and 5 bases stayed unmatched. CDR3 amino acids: CASRGTDWNTEAFF. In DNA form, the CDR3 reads TGTGCCAGCAGGGGGACAGACTGGAACACTGAAGCTTTCTTT. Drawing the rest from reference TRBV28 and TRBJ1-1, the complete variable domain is DVKVTQSSRYLVKRTGEKVFLECVQDMDHENMFWYRQDPGLGLRLIYFSYDVKMKEKGDIPEGYSVSREKKERFSLILESASTNQTSMYLCASRGTDWNTEAFFGQGTRLTVV.

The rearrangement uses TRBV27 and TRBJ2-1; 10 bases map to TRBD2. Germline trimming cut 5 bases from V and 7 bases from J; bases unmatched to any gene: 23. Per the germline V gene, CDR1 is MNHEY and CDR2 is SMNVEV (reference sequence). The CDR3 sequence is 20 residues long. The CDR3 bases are TGTGCCAGCAGTCCTACCTATTTTAGACTAGCGGGCGCAGTTAGGAATGAGCAGTTCTTC. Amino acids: CASSPTYFRLAGAVRNEQFF.

The CDR3 coding sequence is TGTGCCAGCAGCAAAGATTCTACAGGGGGCCATGGCTACACCTTC. The encoded protein is CASSKDSTGGHGYTF. The chain links TRBV21-1 to TRBJ1-2; the table's D call TRBD1 went unverified against the DNA. TRBV21-1 is noted as a pseudogene. There are 15 residues in the CDR3.

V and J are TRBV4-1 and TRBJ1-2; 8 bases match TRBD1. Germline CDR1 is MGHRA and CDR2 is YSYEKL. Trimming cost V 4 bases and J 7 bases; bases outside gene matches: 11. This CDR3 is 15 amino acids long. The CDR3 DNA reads TGCGCCAGCAGCCCCCAGCCGGACAGGGAAGCTGGCTACACCTTC. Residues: CASSPQPDREAGYTF.

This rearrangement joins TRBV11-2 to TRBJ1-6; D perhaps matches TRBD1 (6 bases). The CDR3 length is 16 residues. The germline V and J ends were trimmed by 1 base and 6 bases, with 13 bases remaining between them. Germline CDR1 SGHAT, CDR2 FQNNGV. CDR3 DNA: TGTGCCAGCAGCTTAGCCGGCAGGGGAGGTAATTCACCCCTCCACTTT. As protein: CASSLAGRGGNSPLHF.

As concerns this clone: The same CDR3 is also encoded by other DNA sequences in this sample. In nucleotides, the CDR3 is TGTGCCAGCAGTTTGGGGGATACGCAGTATTTT. It specifies CASSLGDTQYF. The rearrangement links TRBV12-3 or TRBV12-4 to TRBJ2-3; D is ambiguous. The CDR3 contains 11 residues. V was trimmed by 3 bases and J by 6 bases, leaving 4 bases between them.

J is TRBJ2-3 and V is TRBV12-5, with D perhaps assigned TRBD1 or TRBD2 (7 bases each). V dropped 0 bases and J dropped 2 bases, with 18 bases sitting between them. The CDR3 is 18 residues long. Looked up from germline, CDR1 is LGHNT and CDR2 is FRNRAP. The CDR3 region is CASGLVWSRGGNTDTQYF. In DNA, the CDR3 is TGTGCTAGTGGTTTGGTTTGGAGCAGGGGGGGGAACACAGATACGCAGTATTTT.

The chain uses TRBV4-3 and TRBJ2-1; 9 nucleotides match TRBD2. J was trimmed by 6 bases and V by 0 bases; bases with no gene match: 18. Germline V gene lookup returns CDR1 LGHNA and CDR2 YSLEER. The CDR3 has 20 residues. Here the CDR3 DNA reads TGCGCCAGCAGCCAAGATCGCCCTGGGGGGGGGCGGGAGGGCAGCAATGAGCAGTTCTTC. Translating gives CASSQDRPGGGREGSNEQFF.

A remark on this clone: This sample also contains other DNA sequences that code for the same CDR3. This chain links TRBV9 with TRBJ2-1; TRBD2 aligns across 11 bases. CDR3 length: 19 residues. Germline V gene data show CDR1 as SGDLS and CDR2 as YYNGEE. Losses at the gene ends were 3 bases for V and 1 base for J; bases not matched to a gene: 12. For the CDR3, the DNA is TGTGCCAGCAGCGGAGGGGGTAGCGGGGGGGTGAGGTCCTACAATGAGCAGTTCTTC. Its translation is CASSGGGSGGVRSYNEQFF.

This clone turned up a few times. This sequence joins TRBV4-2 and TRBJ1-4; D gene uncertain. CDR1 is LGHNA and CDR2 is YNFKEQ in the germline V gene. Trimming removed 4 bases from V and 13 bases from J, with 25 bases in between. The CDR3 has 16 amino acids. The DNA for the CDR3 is TGTGCCAGCAGCCTCAACTCAAGGAACGGGTTGACCCGACTGTTTTTT. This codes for CASSLNSRNGLTRLFF.

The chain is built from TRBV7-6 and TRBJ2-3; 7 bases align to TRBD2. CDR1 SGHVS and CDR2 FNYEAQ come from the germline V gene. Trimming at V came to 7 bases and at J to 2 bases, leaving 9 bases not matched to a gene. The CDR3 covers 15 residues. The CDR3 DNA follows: TGTGCCAGCACCAGAGGAGCGGGGCACACAGATACGCAGTATTTT. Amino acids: CASTRGAGHTDTQYF.

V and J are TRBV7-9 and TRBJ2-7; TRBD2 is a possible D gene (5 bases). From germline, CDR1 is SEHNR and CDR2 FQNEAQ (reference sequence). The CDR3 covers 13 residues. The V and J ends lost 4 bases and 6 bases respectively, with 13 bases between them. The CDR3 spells CASSSNTGSEQYF. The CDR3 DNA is TGTGCCAGCAGCTCAAATACGGGGAGCGAGCAGTACTTC.

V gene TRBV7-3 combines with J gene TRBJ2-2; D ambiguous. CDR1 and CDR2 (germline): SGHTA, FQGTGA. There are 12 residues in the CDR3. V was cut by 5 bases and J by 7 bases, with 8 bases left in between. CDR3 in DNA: TGTGCCAGCAGCAAATTAAACGGGGAGCTGTTTTTT. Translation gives CASSKLNGELFF.

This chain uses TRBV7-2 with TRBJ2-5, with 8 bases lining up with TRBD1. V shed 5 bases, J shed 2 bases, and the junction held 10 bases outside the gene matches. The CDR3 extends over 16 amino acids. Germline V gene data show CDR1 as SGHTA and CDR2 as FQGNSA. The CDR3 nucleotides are TGTGCCAGCAGCCAATCAATAACAGGGGGTCAAGAGACCCAGTACTTC. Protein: CASSQSITGGQETQYF.

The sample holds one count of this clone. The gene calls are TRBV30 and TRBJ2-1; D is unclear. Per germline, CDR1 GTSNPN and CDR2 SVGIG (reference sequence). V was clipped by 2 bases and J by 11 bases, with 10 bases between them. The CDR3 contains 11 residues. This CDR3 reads CAWSHLGKQFF. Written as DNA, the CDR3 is TGTGCCTGGAGTCATCTGGGGAAGCAGTTCTTC.

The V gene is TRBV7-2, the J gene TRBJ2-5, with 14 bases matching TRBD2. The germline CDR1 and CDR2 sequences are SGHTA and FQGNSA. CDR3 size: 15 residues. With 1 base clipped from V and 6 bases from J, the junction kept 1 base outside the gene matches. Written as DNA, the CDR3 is TGTGCCAGCAGCTTAGGACTAGCGGGAGGGAAGACCCAGTACTTC. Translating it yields CASSLGLAGGKTQYF.

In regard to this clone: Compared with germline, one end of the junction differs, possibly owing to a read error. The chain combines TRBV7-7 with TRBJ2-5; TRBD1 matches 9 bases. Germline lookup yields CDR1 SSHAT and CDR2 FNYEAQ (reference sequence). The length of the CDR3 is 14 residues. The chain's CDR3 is CASSKDRGSGAQYF. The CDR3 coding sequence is TGTGCTAGCAGCAAAGACAGGGGGTCGGGGGCCCAGTACTTC.

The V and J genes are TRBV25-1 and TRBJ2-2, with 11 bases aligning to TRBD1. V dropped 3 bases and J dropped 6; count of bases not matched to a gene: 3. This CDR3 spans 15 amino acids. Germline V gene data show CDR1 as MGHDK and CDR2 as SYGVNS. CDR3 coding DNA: TGTGCCAGCAGTGAGCCGGGACAGGGGGCCGGGGAGCTGTTTTTT. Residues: CASSEPGQGAGELFF.

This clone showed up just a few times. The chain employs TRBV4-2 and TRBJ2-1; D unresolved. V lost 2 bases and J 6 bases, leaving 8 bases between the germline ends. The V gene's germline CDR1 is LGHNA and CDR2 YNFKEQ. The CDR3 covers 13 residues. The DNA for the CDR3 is TGTGCCAGCAGCCAACAACCGGGCAATGAGCAGTTCTTC. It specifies CASSQQPGNEQFF.